These 17 T cell receptor beta chains were sequenced from one sample in a study of blood T cell repertoires in COVID-19. Sequencing used immunoSEQ multiplex PCR; TCRdb keeps in-frame clones, though not all of them. Among tens of thousands of clones, around nine tenths were seen once, and the ten largest hold about 3.8%. The sample taken for sequencing was peripheral blood. Source of these receptors: a human donor in a cohort sampled during active COVID-19.

DNA of the CDR3: TGTGCCAGCACGAAACCCGGGACTCTCTCCTACGAGCAGTACTTC. Its translation: CASTKPGTLSYEQYF. The chain employs TRBV2 and TRBJ2-7, with a tentative D call TRBD2 (6 bases). This CDR3 has 15 amino acids. From germline, CDR1 is SNHLY and CDR2 FYNNEI. Trimming pared 7 bases from V and 0 bases from J, leaving 16 bases between.

The rearrangement joins TRBV6-2 or TRBV6-3 to TRBJ2-7, with D maybe TRBD1 (6 bases). Germline assignment: CDR1 MNHEY and CDR2 SVGEGT. CDR3 size: 14 residues. V was cut by 2 bases and J by 2 bases, with 10 bases left in between. The DNA for the CDR3 is TGTGCCAGCAGTTACGGTTGGGGGCCCTACGAGCAGTACTTC. Translation: CASSYGWGPYEQYF.

This chain joins TRBV29-1 and TRBJ2-1; 7 bases align to TRBD1. The J segment lost 0 bases and the V segment lost 6 bases, leaving 5 bases of the junction unmatched. The CDR3 spans 14 residues. CDR1 SQVTM and CDR2 ANQGSEA come from the germline V gene. The CDR3 here is CSVDRASSYNEQFF. In DNA form, the CDR3 reads TGCAGCGTCGACAGGGCCAGCTCCTACAATGAGCAGTTCTTC.

The chain carries TRBV30 and TRBJ1-1, with D unresolved. The CDR3 is 13 residues long. In germline, CDR1 is GTSNPN, CDR2 SVGIG (reference sequence). V lost 4 bases and J 0 bases, leaving 9 bases between the germline ends. CDR3 loop: CAWMPDLNTEAFF. CDR3 DNA: TGTGCCTGGATGCCGGACTTGAACACTGAAGCTTTCTTT.

The chain recombines TRBV30 with TRBJ2-1; 10 nucleotides match TRBD2. Germline-derived CDR1 and CDR2 are GTSNPN and SVGIG (reference sequence). This CDR3 region has 15 residues. V lost 3 bases, J lost 3 bases, and 5 bases stayed unmatched. CDR3 loop: CAWSLAGGNYNEQFF. CDR3 DNA sequence: TGTGCCTGGAGCTTAGCGGGGGGAAACTACAATGAGCAGTTCTTC.

The rearrangement uses TRBV4-1 and TRBJ2-2; the match to TRBD2 covers 9 bases. From germline, CDR1 is MGHRA and CDR2 YSYEKL. The CDR3 length is 16 residues. The junction had 6 bases not matched to a gene; V was cut back by 1 base and J by 6 bases. This CDR3 is CASSQGRSGSSGELFF. DNA of the CDR3: TGCGCCAGCAGCCAAGGCCGTAGCGGGAGTTCCGGGGAGCTGTTTTTT.

This clone has a handful of counts. The chain carries TRBV4-1 and TRBJ2-7; tentatively, D is TRBD1 (5 bases). Trimming removed 5 bases from V and 1 base from J, with 12 bases in between. The CDR3 covers 14 residues. In germline, CDR1 is MGHRA, CDR2 YSYEKL. The CDR3 protein is CASSERSGSYEQYF. DNA for the CDR3: TGCGCCAGCAGCGAAAGGTCAGGGTCCTACGAGCAGTACTTC.

The chain joins TRBV27 to TRBJ2-2, with 11 bases identical to TRBD1. The CDR3 covers 16 residues. The germline V gene encodes CDR1 MNHEY and CDR2 SMNVEV (reference sequence). The junction had 3 bases not matched to a gene; V was cut back by 6 bases and J by 0 bases. The CDR3 protein is CASRDRGLTNTGELFF. DNA for the CDR3: TGTGCCAGCAGGGACAGGGGGCTAACGAACACCGGGGAGCTGTTTTTT.

The genes are TRBV7-6 and TRBJ1-4; a weak D match, TRBD1 (6 bases). V was cut by 5 bases and J by 3 bases, with 10 bases left in between. Looked up from germline, CDR1 is SGHVS and CDR2 is FNYEAQ. The CDR3 is 14 amino acids. The CDR3 DNA sequence: TGTGCCAGCAGCCTAGACAGGCCTAATGAAAAACTGTTTTTT. It translates to CASSLDRPNEKLFF.

This sequence joins TRBV7-3 and TRBJ1-1, with D perhaps TRBD1 (6 bases). V gave up 2 bases and J gave up 1 base, with 11 bases separating them. This CDR3 comprises 15 residues. Germline CDR1 and CDR2: SGHTA and FQGTGA. CDR3 amino acids: CASSLGGGWNTEAFF. CDR3 in DNA: TGTGCCAGCAGCTTAGGTGGGGGCTGGAACACTGAAGCTTTCTTT.

This CDR3 is CASFGGDLGWVGDEQFF. The CDR3 nucleotides are TGTGCCAGTTTTGGTGGGGACTTGGGTTGGGTAGGGGATGAGCAGTTCTTC. The gene calls are TRBV28 and TRBJ2-1, with D perhaps TRBD2 (6 bases). V was cut by 9 bases and J by 8 bases, with 29 bases left in between. Germline lookup yields CDR1 MDHEN and CDR2 SYDVKM. The CDR3 has 17 residues.

V is TRBV7-2 and J is TRBJ2-7, with a possible D match to TRBD2 (6 bases). With 5 bases removed from V and 0 bases from J, the gap between germline ends came to 20 bases. Germline loops: CDR1 SGHTA, CDR2 FQGNSA. The CDR3 loop spans 17 amino acids. The CDR3 DNA follows: TGTGCCAGCAGCACCTCGATATCGGGGGTTCCCTCCTACGAGCAGTACTTC. Translated: CASSTSISGVPSYEQYF.

This chain links TRBV7-8 with TRBJ1-1; the match to TRBD1 covers 11 bases. This CDR3 region has 14 residues. CDR1 and CDR2 (germline): SGHVS, FQNEAQ. V shed 6 bases, J shed 4 bases, and the junction held 4 bases outside the gene matches. The DNA for the CDR3 is TGTGCCAGCAGTCCGGACAGGGGGCGCACTGAAGCTTTCTTT. Its translation is CASSPDRGRTEAFF.

CDR3 sequence: CSVGEDEKLFF. DNA of the CDR3: TGCAGCGTTGGGGAGGATGAAAAACTGTTTTTT. The chain couples TRBV29-1 to TRBJ1-4; D gene uncertain. V was trimmed by 4 bases and J by 6 bases, leaving 6 bases between them. The CDR3 has 11 amino acids. Germline CDR1 and CDR2: SQVTM and ANQGSEA.

This rearrangement joins TRBV6-1 to TRBJ1-3; no clear D. Trimming pared 1 base from V and 7 bases from J, leaving 11 bases between. Germline CDR1 MNHNS, CDR2 SASEGT. The CDR3 runs to 14 residues. The CDR3 region is CASSEGASSNTIYF. CDR3 bases: TGTGCCAGCAGTGAAGGCGCTTCAAGCAACACCATATATTTT.

This chain links TRBV12-5 with TRBJ1-1; 8 bases agree with TRBD1. Germline lookup yields CDR1 LGHNT and CDR2 FRNRAP. CDR3 size: 18 residues. Germline trimming cut 6 bases from V and 2 bases from J; bases unmatched to any gene: 17. The CDR3 region has the DNA TGTGCTAGTGGGATCCCCCAGGGGGCGCTTACAGGTAACACTGAAGCTTTCTTT. Its translation: CASGIPQGALTGNTEAFF.

This clone appeared a few times. CDR3 in DNA: TGTGCCAGCAGTCGGGACAGGGGTTTCCACGAGCAGTACTTC. It specifies CASSRDRGFHEQYF. This chain connects TRBV2 to TRBJ2-7; 10 nucleotides align to TRBD1. The germline V gene has CDR1 SNHLY and CDR2 FYNNEI. This CDR3 comprises 14 residues. J was trimmed by 5 bases and V by 5 bases; bases with no gene match: 6.